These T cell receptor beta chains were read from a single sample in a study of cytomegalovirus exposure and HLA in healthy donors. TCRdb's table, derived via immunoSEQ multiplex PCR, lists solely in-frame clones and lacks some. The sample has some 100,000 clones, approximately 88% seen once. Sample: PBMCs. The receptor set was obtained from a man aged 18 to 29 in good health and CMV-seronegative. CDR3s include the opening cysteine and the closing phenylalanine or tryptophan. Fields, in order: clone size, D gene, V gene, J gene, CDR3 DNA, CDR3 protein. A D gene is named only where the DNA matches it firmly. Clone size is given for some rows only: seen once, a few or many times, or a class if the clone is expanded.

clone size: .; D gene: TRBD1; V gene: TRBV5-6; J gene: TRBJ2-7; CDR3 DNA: TGTGCCAGCAGCCGCCCCGGACAGGGCACTTACGAGCAGTACTTC; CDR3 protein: CASSRPGQGTYEQYF
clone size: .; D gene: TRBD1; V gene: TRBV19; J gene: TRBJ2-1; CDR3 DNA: TGTGCCAGTAGTGGGGGACAGAATTTCAATGAGCAGTTCTTC; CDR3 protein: CASSGGQNFNEQFF
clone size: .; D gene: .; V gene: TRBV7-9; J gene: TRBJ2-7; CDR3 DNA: TGTGCCAGCAGCTTACAGGTAGCGCTCCACGAGCAGTACTTC; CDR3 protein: CASSLQVALHEQYF
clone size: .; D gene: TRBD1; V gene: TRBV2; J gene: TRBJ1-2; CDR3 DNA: TGTGCCAGCAGGGACAGGGGGGGTGGCTACACCTTC; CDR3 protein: CASRDRGGGYTF
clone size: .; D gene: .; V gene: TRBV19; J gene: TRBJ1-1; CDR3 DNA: TGTGCCAGTAGTATAAGTCGGGGTTTTGGTGAAGCTTTCTTT; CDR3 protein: CASSISRGFGEAFF
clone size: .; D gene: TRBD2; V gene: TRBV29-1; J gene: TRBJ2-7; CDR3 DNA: TGCGGCGGGACTAGCGGGACGTCCTACGAGCAGTACTTC; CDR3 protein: CGGTSGTSYEQYF
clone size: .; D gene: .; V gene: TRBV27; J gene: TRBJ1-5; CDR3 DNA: TGTGCCACCGGGTATCAGCCCCAGCATTTT; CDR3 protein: CATGYQPQHF
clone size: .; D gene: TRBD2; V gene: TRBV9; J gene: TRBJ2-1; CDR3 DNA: TGTGCCAGCAGCGCAAGATCCGGGACTAGCGGGAGGAGAAGGTACAATGAGCAGTTCTTC; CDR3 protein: CASSARSGTSGRRRYNEQFF
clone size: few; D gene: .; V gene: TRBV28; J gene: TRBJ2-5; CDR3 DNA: TGTGCCAGCAGTTCTTTCGGACAGCTAGAGACCCAGTACTTC; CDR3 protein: CASSSFGQLETQYF
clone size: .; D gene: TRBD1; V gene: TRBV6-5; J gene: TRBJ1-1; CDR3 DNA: TGTGCCAGCAGAATCTCAGGGGGCCGGACTGAAGCTTTCTTT; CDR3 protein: CASRISGGRTEAFF